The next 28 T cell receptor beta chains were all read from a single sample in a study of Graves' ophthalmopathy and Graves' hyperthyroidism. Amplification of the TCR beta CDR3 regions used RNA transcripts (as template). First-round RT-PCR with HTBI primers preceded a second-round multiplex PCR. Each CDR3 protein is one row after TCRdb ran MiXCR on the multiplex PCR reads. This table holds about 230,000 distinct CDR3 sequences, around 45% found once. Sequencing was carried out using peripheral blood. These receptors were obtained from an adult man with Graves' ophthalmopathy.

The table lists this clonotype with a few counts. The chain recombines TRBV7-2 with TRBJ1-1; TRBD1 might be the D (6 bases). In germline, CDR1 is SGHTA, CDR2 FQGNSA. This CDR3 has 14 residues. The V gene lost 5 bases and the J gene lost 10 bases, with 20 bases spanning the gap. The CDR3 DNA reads TGTGCCAGCAGCCTCGGGATAACAGGGTTGGTAGCTTTCTTT. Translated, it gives CASSLGITGLVAFF.

The CDR3 loop is CASFQSYEQYF. The CDR3 region has the DNA TGTGCCAGCTTTCAGTCCTACGAGCAGTACTTC. This chain links TRBV2 with TRBJ2-7, with no clear D. V dropped 8 bases and J dropped 1 base, with 6 bases sitting between them. There are 11 residues in the CDR3. Germline-derived CDR1 and CDR2 are SNHLY and FYNNEI.

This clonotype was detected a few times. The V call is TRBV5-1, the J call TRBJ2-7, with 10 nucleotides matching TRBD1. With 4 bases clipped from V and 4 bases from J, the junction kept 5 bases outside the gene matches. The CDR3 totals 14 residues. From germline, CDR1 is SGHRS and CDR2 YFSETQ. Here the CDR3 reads CASSLGTGEYEQYF. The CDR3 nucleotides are TGCGCCAGCAGCCTCGGGACAGGGGAATACGAGCAGTACTTC.

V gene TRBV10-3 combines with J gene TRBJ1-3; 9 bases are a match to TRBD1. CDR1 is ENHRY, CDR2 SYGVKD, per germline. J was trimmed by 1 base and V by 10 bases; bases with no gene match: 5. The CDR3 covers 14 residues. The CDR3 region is CASVDRGSGNTIYF. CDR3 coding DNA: TGTGCCAGCGTCGACAGGGGGTCTGGAAACACCATATATTTT.

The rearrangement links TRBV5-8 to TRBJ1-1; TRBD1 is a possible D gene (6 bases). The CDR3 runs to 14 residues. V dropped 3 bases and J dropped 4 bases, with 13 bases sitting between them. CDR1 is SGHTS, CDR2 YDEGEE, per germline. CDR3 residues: CASSYRTDLTEAFF. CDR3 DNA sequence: TGTGCCAGCAGCTATAGGACAGACCTCACTGAAGCTTTCTTT.

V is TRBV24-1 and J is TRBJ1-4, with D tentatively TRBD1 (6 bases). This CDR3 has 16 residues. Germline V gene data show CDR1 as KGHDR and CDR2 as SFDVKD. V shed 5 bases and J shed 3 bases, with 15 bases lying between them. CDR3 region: CATSAGTTWANEKLFF. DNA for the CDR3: TGTGCCACCAGTGCGGGGACAACTTGGGCTAATGAAAAACTGTTTTTT.

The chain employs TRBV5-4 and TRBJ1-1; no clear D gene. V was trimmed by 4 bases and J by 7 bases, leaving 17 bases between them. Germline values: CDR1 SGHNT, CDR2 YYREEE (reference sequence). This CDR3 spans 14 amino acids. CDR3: CASSARTALGEAFF. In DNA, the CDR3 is TGTGCCAGCAGCGCCCGGACCGCCCTGGGTGAAGCTTTCTTT.

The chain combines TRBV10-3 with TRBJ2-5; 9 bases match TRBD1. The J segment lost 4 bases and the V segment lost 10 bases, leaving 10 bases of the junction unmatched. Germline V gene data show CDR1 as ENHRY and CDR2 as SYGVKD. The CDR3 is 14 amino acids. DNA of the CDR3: TGTGCCAGCAGGAAACAGGGGGCTGGAGAGACCCAGTACTTC. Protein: CASRKQGAGETQYF.

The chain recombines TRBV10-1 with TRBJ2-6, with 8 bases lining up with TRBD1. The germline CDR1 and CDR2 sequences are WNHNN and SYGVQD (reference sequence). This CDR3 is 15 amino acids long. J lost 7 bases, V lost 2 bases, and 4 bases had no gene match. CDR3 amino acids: CASSEGQGSANVLTF. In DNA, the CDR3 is TGCGCCAGCAGTGAGGGACAGGGAAGCGCCAACGTCCTGACTTTC.

The CDR3 bases are TGTGCCTGGAGTGTACCGGGGCAGGGTGAAAAACTGTTTTTT. Protein sequence: CAWSVPGQGEKLFF. The gene calls are TRBV30 and TRBJ1-4, with TRBD1 as a possible D gene (5 bases). This CDR3 is built from 14 residues. Trimming shortened V by 0 bases and J by 7 bases, and 12 bases separated the two germline ends. Germline V gives CDR1 GTSNPN, CDR2 SVGIG (reference sequence).

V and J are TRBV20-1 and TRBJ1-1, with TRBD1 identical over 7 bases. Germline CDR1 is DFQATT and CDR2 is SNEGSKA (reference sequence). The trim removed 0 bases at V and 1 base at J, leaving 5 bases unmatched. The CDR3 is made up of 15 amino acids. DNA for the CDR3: TGCAGTGCTAGAGATGAAAACAGGGGGAACACTGAAGCTTTCTTT. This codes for CSARDENRGNTEAFF.

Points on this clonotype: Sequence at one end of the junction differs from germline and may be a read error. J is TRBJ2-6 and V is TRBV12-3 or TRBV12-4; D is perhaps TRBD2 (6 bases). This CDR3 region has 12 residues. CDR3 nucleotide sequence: TGTGCCAGCAGTGCCGGGGGCAACGTCCTGACTTTC. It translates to CASSAGGNVLTF.

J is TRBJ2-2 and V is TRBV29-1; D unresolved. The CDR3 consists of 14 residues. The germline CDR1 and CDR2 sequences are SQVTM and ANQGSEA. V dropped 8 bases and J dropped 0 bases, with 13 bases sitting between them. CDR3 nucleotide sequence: TGCAGCTCCACGGCGGCGACGAACACCGGGGAGCTGTTTTTT. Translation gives CSSTAATNTGELFF.

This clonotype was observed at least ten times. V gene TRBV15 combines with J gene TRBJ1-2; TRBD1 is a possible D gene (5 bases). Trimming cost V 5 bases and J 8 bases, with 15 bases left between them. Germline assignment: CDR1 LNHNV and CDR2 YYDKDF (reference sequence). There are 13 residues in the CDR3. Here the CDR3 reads CATSSSRDGGYTF. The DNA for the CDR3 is TGTGCCACCAGCTCAAGTCGGGACGGGGGCTACACCTTC.

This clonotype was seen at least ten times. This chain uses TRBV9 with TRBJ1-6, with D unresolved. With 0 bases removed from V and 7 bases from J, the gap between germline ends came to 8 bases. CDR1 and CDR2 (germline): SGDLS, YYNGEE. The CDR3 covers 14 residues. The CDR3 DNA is TGTGCCAGCAGCGTAGAAGGGTGGAATTCACCCCTCCACTTT. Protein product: CASSVEGWNSPLHF.

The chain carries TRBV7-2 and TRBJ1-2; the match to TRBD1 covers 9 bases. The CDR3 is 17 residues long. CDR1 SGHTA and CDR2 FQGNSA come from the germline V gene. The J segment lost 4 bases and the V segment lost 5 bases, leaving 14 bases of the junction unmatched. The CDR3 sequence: CASSQSGTGSIGYGYTF. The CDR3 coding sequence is TGTGCCAGCAGCCAATCCGGGACAGGGTCAATAGGCTATGGCTACACCTTC.

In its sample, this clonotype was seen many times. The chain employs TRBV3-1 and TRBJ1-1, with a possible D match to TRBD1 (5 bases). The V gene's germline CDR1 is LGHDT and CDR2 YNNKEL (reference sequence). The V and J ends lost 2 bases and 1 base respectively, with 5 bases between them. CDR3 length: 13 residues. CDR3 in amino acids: CASSQQGNTEAFF. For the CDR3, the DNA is TGTGCCAGCAGCCAACAGGGGAACACTGAAGCTTTCTTT.

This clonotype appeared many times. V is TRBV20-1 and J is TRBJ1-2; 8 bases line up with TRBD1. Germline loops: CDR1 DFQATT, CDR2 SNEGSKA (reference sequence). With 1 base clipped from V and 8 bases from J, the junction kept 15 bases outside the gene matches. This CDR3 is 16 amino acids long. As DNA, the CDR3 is TGCAGTGCTAGAGCCCGCACGGGACAGGCAATAGGAGGCTACACCTTC. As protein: CSARARTGQAIGGYTF.

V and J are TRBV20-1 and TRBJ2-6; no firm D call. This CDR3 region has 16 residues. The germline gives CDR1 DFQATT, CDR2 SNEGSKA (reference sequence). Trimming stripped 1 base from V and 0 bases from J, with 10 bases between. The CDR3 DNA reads TGCAGTGCTAGAGTCGACACGAGCTCTGGGGCCAACGTCCTGACTTTC. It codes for CSARVDTSSGANVLTF.

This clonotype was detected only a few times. The CDR3 region has the DNA TGTGCCAGCAGCCCAAACCCCGGCGGGGGGAATCAGCCCCAGCATTTT. Its protein product is CASSPNPGGGNQPQHF. The chain is built from TRBV11-2 and TRBJ1-5; maybe TRBD1 (5 bases). This CDR3 contains 16 residues. V lost 5 bases to trimming and J lost 4 bases, with 18 bases between them. The germline gives CDR1 SGHAT, CDR2 FQNNGV.

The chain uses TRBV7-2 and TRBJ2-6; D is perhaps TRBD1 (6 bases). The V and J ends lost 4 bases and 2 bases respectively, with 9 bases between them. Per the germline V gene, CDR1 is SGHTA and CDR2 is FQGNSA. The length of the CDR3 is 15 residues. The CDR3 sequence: CASSSYRAGANVLTF. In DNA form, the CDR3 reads TGTGCCAGCAGCTCATACAGGGCTGGGGCCAACGTCCTGACTTTC.

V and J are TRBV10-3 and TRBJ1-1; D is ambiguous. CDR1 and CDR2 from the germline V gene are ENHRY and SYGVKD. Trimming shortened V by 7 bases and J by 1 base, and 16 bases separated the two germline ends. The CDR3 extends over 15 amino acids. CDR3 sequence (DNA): TGTGCCATCACCGAGCGGGCATTACCGAACACTGAAGCTTTCTTT. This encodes CAITERALPNTEAFF.

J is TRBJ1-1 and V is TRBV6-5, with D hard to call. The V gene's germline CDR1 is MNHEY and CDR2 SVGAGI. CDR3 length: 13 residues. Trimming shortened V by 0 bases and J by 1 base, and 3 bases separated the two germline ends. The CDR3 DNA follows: TGTGCCAGCAGTTACTCGGAGAACACTGAAGCTTTCTTT. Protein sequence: CASSYSENTEAFF.

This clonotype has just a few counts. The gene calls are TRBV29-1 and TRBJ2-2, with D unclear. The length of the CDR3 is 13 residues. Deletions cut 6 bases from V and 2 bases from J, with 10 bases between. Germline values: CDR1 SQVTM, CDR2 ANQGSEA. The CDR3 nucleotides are TGCAGCGTCCTACTACAAAACACCGGGGAGCTGTTTTTT. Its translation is CSVLLQNTGELFF.

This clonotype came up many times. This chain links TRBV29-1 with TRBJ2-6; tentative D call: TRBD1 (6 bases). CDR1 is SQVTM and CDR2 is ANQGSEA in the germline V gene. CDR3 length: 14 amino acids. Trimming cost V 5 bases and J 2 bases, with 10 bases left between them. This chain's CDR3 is CSVTRGTGANVLTF. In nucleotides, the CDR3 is TGCAGCGTTACCAGGGGCACTGGGGCCAACGTCCTGACTTTC.

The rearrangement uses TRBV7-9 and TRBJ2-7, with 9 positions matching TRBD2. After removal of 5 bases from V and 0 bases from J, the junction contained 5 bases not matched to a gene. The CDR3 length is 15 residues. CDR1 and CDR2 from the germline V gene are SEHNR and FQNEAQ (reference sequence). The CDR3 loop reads CASSTLAGDSYEQYF. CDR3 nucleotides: TGTGCCAGCAGCACCTTAGCGGGAGACTCCTACGAGCAGTACTTC.

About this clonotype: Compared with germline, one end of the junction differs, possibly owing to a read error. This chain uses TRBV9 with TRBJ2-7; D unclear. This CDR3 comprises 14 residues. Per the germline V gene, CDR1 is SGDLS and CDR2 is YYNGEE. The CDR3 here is CASSTPGRSYEQYF. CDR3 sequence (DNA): TGCGCCAGCAGCACGCCGGGCCGCTCCTACGAGCAGTACTTC.

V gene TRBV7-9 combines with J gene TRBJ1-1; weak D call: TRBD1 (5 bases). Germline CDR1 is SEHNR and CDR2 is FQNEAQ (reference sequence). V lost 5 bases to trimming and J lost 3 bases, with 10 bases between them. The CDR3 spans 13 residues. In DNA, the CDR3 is TGTGCCAGCAGCGTAACAGGCTACACTGAAGCTTTCTTT. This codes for CASSVTGYTEAFF.